This T cell receptor (beta chain) derives from a study of blood T cell repertoires in COVID-19. About the research overall: Samples representing acute and convalescent COVID-19 were sourced from the United States, Italy and Spain. T cells, B-cell-depleted T cells, or PBMCs supplied cDNA or gDNA.

Germline assignment: CDR1 SEHNR and CDR2 FQNEAQ (reference sequence). The trim removed 3 bases at V and 6 bases at J, leaving 5 bases unmatched. The CDR3 is 14 residues long. The method was immunoSEQ multiplex PCR; TCRdb's version includes in-frame clones alone and lacks a portion of them. The data show approximately 250,000 clones, about 87% seen once. Individuals aged roughly 18 to 95 years were recruited from fewer than 25 US areas. The clonotype originates from a woman aged 40 to 50 with acute COVID-19. The rearrangement uses TRBV7-9 and TRBJ2-1; TRBD2 matches 7 bases. The sequenced material came from PBMCs or T cells enriched from blood (not recorded which). The CDR3 DNA sequence: TGTGCCAGCAGCTTCAGCGGGATAGTCAATGAGCAGTTCTTC. Translated, it gives CASSFSGIVNEQFF.